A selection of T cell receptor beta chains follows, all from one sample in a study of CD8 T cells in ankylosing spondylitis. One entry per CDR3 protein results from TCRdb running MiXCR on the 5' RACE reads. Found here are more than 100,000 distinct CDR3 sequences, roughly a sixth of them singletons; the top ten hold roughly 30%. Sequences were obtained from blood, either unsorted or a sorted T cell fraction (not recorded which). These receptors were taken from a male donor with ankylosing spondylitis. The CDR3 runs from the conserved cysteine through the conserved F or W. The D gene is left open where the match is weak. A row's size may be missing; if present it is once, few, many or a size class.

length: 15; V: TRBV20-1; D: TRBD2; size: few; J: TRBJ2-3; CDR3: CSASAGLAALVTQYF; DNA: TGCAGTGCTAGTGCGGGACTAGCGGCATTAGTGACGCAGTATTTT
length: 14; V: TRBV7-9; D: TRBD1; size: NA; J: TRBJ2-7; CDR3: CASRSGQGVHEQYF; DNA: TGTGCCAGCAGGTCGGGACAGGGTGTACACGAGCAGTACTTC
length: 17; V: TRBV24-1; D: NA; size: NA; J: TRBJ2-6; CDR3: CATSDFPRSSGANVLTF; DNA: TGTGCCACCAGTGATTTTCCTCGGTCCTCTGGGGCCAACGTCCTGACTTTC
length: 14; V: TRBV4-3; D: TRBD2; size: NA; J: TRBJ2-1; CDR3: CASSSSAGGNEQFF; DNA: TGCGCCAGCAGCTCCTCAGCGGGAGGCAATGAGCAGTTCTTC
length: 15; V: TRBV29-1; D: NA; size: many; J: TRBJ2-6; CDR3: CSGDSRSSGANVLTF; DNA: TGCAGCGGTGATAGCAGAAGCTCTGGGGCCAACGTCCTGACTTTC
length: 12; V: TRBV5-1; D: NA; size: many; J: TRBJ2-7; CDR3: CASSLRPYEQYF; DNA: TGCGCCAGCAGCTTGCGGCCCTACGAGCAGTACTTC
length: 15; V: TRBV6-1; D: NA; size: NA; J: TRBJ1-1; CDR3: CASGTRDSMNTEAFF; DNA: TGTGCCAGCGGGACAAGGGATTCCATGAACACTGAAGCTTTCTTT
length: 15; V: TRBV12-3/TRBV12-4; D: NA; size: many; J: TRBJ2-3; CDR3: CASNLGEVSTDTQYF; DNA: TGTGCCAGCAACCTCGGTGAGGTTAGCACAGATACGCAGTATTTT
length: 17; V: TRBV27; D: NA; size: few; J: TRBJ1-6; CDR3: CASSSYNIRERNSPLHF; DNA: TGTGCCAGCAGTTCCTATAACATCCGGGAGCGAAATTCACCCCTCCACTTT
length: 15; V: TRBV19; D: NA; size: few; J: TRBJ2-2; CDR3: CASSIPESNTGELFF; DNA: TGTGCCAGTAGTATCCCAGAGTCGAACACCGGGGAGCTGTTTTTT
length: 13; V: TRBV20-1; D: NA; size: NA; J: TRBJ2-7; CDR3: CSARTGTTYEQYF; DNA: TGCAGTGCCCGAACAGGAACCACCTACGAGCAGTACTTC
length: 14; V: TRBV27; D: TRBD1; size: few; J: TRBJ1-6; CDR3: CASSSGQANSPLHF; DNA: TGTGCCAGCAGTTCCGGACAGGCCAATTCACCCCTCCACTTT
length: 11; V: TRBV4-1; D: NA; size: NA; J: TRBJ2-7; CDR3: CASSQEYEQYF; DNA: TGCGCCAGCAGCCAAGAATACGAGCAGTACTTC
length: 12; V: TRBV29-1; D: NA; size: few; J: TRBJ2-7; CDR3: CSVISDNYEQYF; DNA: TGCAGCGTAATTAGTGATAACTACGAGCAGTACTTC
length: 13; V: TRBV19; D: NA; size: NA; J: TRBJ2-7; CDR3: CASSELSSYEQYF; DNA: TGTGCCAGTAGTGAGCTCAGCTCCTACGAGCAGTACTTC
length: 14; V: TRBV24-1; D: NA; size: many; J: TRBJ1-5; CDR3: CATSDLQDNQPQHF; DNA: TGTGCCACCAGTGATCTGCAGGACAATCAGCCCCAGCATTTT